The 13 T cell receptor beta chains below all came from one sample that was sequenced in a study of cytomegalovirus exposure and HLA in healthy donors. PCR employed 60 Vbeta and 13 Jbeta primers. TCRdb keeps only in-frame clones here, not all; method: immunoSEQ multiplex PCR. The profile covers some 180,000 clones, with about 84% appearing a single time and less than 15% taken by the ten largest. The sequenced sample consisted of PBMCs. These TCRs come from a woman aged 30 to 39 in good health and CMV-seropositive.

The chain joins TRBV7-9 to TRBJ2-1; D is undetermined. CDR3 length: 13 amino acids. V shed 1 base and J shed 5 bases, with 6 bases lying between them. The germline V gene encodes CDR1 SEHNR and CDR2 FQNEAQ (reference sequence). CDR3 coding DNA: TGTGCCAGCAGCTTAGGTGCAGACAATGAGCAGTTCTTC. Protein sequence: CASSLGADNEQFF. Supplemented by reference TRBV7-9 and TRBJ2-1, the full variable domain reads DTGVSQNPRHKITKRGQNVTFRCDPISEHNRLYWYRQTLGQGPEFLTYFQNEAQLEKSRLLSDRFSAERPKGSFSTLEIQRTEQGDSAMYLCASSLGADNEQFFGPGTRLTVL.

The V call is TRBV4-3, the J call TRBJ1-4; 12 positions match TRBD1. Germline values: CDR1 LGHNA, CDR2 YSLEER. Unmatched junction bases numbered 10, after V lost 0 bases and J lost 2 bases. This CDR3 is 20 amino acids long. The CDR3 DNA follows: TGCGCCAGCAGCCAAGATCGGGGTGGGACAGGGGGCGGCACTAATGAAAAACTGTTTTTT. As protein: CASSQDRGGTGGGTNEKLFF.

As for this clone: One end of the junction fails to match germline, which may point to a read error. The chain uses TRBV7-7 and TRBJ2-7; TRBD1 matches at 10 bases. In germline, CDR1 is SSHAT, CDR2 FNYEAQ (reference sequence). This CDR3 has 15 residues. CDR3 sequence (DNA): TGTGCTAGCAGCTTAAGACAGGGGGCCGGCTACGAGCAGTACTTC. Translated: CASSLRQGAGYEQYF.

The chain has TRBV30 and TRBJ2-7; D remains ambiguous. CDR1 and CDR2 from the germline V gene are GTSNPN and SVGIG (reference sequence). The CDR3 is 14 amino acids. Deletions cut 0 bases from V and 3 bases from J, with 12 bases between. The CDR3 bases are TGTGCCTGGAGTGTAATGGTGCGAGGCTACGAGCAGTACTTC. Encoded protein: CAWSVMVRGYEQYF.

The chain has TRBV7-2 and TRBJ2-5; 8 positions match TRBD1. The J call may be faulty, since TRBJ2-7 better matches the DNA end. CDR1 SGHTA and CDR2 FQGNSA come from the germline V gene. The CDR3 covers 15 residues. The CDR3 nucleotides are TGTGCCAGCAGCTTATCCCGGGGACAGGACTACGAGCAGTACTTC. Its translation is CASSLSRGQDYEQYF.

This clone has just a few counts. This chain links TRBV7-6 with TRBJ2-2; TRBD1 might be the D (5 bases). The germline V gene has CDR1 SGHVS and CDR2 FNYEAQ. Deletions cut 5 bases from V and 6 bases from J, with 16 bases between. This CDR3 region has 15 residues. The CDR3 spells CASSNRAQGSGELFF. The CDR3 region has the DNA TGTGCCAGCAGCAACAGAGCGCAGGGTTCCGGGGAGCTGTTTTTT.

This clone was seen a few times. V usage is TRBV5-1 and J usage is TRBJ2-3; TRBD2 agrees at 12 bases. The CDR3 is made up of 14 amino acids. Unmatched junction bases numbered 2, after V lost 3 bases and J lost 6 bases. Germline assignment: CDR1 SGHRS and CDR2 YFSETQ. This chain's CDR3 is CASSWGTSGDTQYF. The CDR3 coding sequence is TGCGCCAGCAGCTGGGGGACTAGCGGGGATACGCAGTATTTT.

The gene calls are TRBV27 and TRBJ2-2; the match to TRBD2 covers 11 bases. V was pared by 8 bases and J by 2 bases, with 7 bases of the junction left unmatched. The CDR3 length is 16 residues. Looked up from germline, CDR1 is MNHEY and CDR2 is SMNVEV (reference sequence). CDR3 region: CASALAGGPNTGELFF. CDR3 bases: TGTGCCAGCGCCCTAGCGGGGGGACCTAACACCGGGGAGCTGTTTTTT.

The rearrangement links TRBV7-9 to TRBJ2-1, with no clear D. Trimming left V 5 bases short and J 7 bases short, with 12 bases between. In germline, CDR1 is SEHNR, CDR2 FQNEAQ (reference sequence). The CDR3 sequence is 13 residues long. The CDR3 loop is CASSALLRNEQFF. CDR3 nucleotides: TGTGCCAGCAGCGCCCTCTTGCGGAATGAGCAGTTCTTC.

This clone showed up just once. This CDR3 reads CASSPRGRPTEAFF. Written as DNA, the CDR3 is TGTGCCAGCTCACCAAGAGGTAGGCCCACTGAAGCTTTCTTT. This rearrangement joins TRBV18 to TRBJ1-1, with D unresolved. Trimming took 2 bases from V and 4 from J, leaving 11 bases between them. The CDR3 consists of 14 residues. In germline, CDR1 is KGHSH, CDR2 LQKENI.

The rearrangement joins TRBV11-3 to TRBJ2-5; 8 bases map to TRBD2. The J segment lost 3 bases and the V segment lost 2 bases, leaving 5 bases of the junction unmatched. The CDR3 extends over 15 amino acids. In germline, CDR1 is SGHNT, CDR2 YENEEA. CDR3 in amino acids: CASSLRGGRKETQYF. The CDR3 DNA follows: TGTGCCAGCAGCTTAAGGGGCGGGAGGAAAGAGACCCAGTACTTC.

This chain links TRBV5-1 with TRBJ2-1; the match to TRBD2 covers 9 bases. In germline, CDR1 is SGHRS, CDR2 YFSETQ. Trimming removed 2 bases from V and 2 bases from J; junction bases left unmatched: 2. This CDR3 region has 15 residues. The CDR3 reads CASSFVAGAYNEQFF. CDR3 in DNA: TGCGCCAGCAGCTTCGTAGCGGGGGCCTACAATGAGCAGTTCTTC.

J is TRBJ2-7 and V is TRBV6-5; D is unclear. CDR3 size: 13 residues. Germline V lookup: CDR1 MNHEY, CDR2 SVGAGI. V was trimmed by 6 bases and J by 3 bases, leaving 12 bases between them. CDR3 protein: CASSRDPNYEQYF. CDR3 sequence (DNA): TGTGCCAGCAGCCGAGATCCAAACTACGAGCAGTACTTC.